A selection of T cell receptor beta chains follows, all from one sample in a study of shared clonotypes between healthy human individuals. Libraries were prepared by immunoSEQ multiplex PCR; TCRdb keeps only in-frame clonotypes and omits some of them. The sample lists roughly 2.2 million clones; 85% to 95% were seen once. Sequencing was performed on naive CD4+ T cells from PBMCs. These receptors came from a man between 18 and 29 years old in good health. Some clones in this sample may be carry-over from other donors' samples. CDR3s include the opening cysteine and the closing phenylalanine or tryptophan. D genes are given only for firm matches. The listing skips clone size in some rows; elsewhere it reads once, few, many or a size class.

-	-	TRBV19	TRBJ2-1	TGTGCCAGTAGTATGGGCCCTAGGGATGAGCAGTTCTTC	CASSMGPRDEQFF
-	-	TRBV6-4	TRBJ1-1	TGTGCCAGCAGTGATACGGTGAACACTGAAGCTTTCTTT	CASSDTVNTEAFF
-	-	TRBV7-2	TRBJ1-2	TGTGCCAGCAGCTTTGCAACTAACTATGGCTACACCTTC	CASSFATNYGYTF
-	-	TRBV7-8	TRBJ1-1	TGTGCCAGCAGCCAGGGCTCGCTGGGTCCTGAAGCTTTCTTT	CASSQGSLGPEAFF
TRBD1	-	TRBV5-6	TRBJ2-1	TGTGCCAGCAGCCAGAGCGACAGGGGTTACAATGAGCAGTTCTTC	CASSQSDRGYNEQFF
TRBD1	-	TRBV18	TRBJ2-6	TGTGCCAGCTCACCCCTTGGGACAGCTGGGGCCAACGTCCTGACTTTC	CASSPLGTAGANVLTF
-	-	TRBV14	TRBJ2-2	TGTGCCAGCAGCCAAGATTGGGACACCGGGGAGCTGTTTTTT	CASSQDWDTGELFF
TRBD1	once	TRBV5-1	TRBJ2-1	TGCGCCAGCAGCTTCGGACAGGGGGCCTACAATGAGCAGTTCTTC	CASSFGQGAYNEQFF
-	-	TRBV19	TRBJ2-2	TGTGCCAGTACCAAGAGGACGGGGAACACCGGGGAGCTGTTTTTT	CASTKRTGNTGELFF
-	-	TRBV11-2	TRBJ2-7	TGTGCCAGCAGCTTCATTAGGGACTCCTCCTACGAGCAGTACTTC	CASSFIRDSSYEQYF
-	-	TRBV28	TRBJ1-5	TGTGCCAGCCGCCAAGTCAATCAGCCCCAGCATTTT	CASRQVNQPQHF
TRBD2	-	TRBV9	TRBJ2-2	TGTGCCAGCAGCGTATACCTAGCGGGAGGACCCGGGGAGCTGTTTTTT	CASSVYLAGGPGELFF
-	-	TRBV27	TRBJ1-1	TGTGCCAGCAGTCTGGGGTTTGAGAACACTGAAGCTTTCTTT	CASSLGFENTEAFF
TRBD2	-	TRBV7-3	TRBJ2-1	TGTGCCAGCAGCTCAGCCGGGACTAGCGGGAGGGAGCAGTTCTTC	CASSSAGTSGREQFF
TRBD1	-	TRBV28	TRBJ1-1	TGTGCCAGCAGTCCCACCAGGGGGGGGAACACTGAAGCTTTCTTT	CASSPTRGGNTEAFF
-	-	TRBV7-2	TRBJ2-7	TGTGCCAGCAGCTTAGGGCACCCAGGAAACTACGAGCAGTACTTC	CASSLGHPGNYEQYF
-	-	TRBV11-2	TRBJ1-4	TGTGCCAGCAGCAACGGACATTCCAATGAAAAACTGTTTTTT	CASSNGHSNEKLFF
-	once	TRBV6-1	TRBJ1-2	TGTGCCAGCAGTGAAGTTCGGGGGAACTATGGCTACACCTTC	CASSEVRGNYGYTF
-	-	TRBV11-2	TRBJ2-1	TGTGCCAGCAGCTTCGGCGGGACCTCCTACAATGAGCAGTTCTTC	CASSFGGTSYNEQFF
TRBD1	-	TRBV4-1	TRBJ1-1	TGCGCCAGCAGCAAAGGGCGGGACAGAGGACGTGAAGCTTTCTTT	CASSKGRDRGREAFF
-	-	TRBV9	TRBJ2-7	TGTGCCAGCAGCGTATCATCAGGGTTGGGAGAGCAGTACTTC	CASSVSSGLGEQYF
-	-	TRBV5-5	TRBJ1-2	TGTGCCAGCAGCTTGGTCCCGGGAAACTATGGCTACACCTTC	CASSLVPGNYGYTF
-	-	TRBV2	TRBJ2-7	TGTGCCAGCAGTACCTCCTCCCATAGGGATCCGTACTTC	CASSTSSHRDPYF
TRBD1	-	TRBV19	TRBJ2-7	TGTGCCAGTAGTATTCAGGGGGCGAGGTCCTACGAGCAGTACTTC	CASSIQGARSYEQYF
TRBD2	-	TRBV5-1	TRBJ2-1	TGCGCCAGCAGCTACACTTTAGCGGGAGGGGAGCAGTTCTTC	CASSYTLAGGEQFF
-	-	TRBV28	TRBJ2-3	TGTGCCAGCAGTCGCCTAGGGGAACCCACAGATACGCAGTATTTT	CASSRLGEPTDTQYF
-	-	TRBV11-2	TRBJ1-1	TGTGCCAGCACCATAGGGCTGGGGGAAGCTTTCTTT	CASTIGLGEAFF
-	-	TRBV15	TRBJ1-3	TGTGCCACCAGCAGAGACAGGGTAACTGGAAACACCATATATTTT	CATSRDRVTGNTIYF
-	-	TRBV7-3	TRBJ2-7	TGTGCCGGCGAACAAAGGCTCGACTCCTACGAGCAGTACTTC	CAGEQRLDSYEQYF
-	once	TRBV5-8	TRBJ2-5	TGTGCCAGCAGCTTGAGTTCAGGGCTAGAGACCCAGTACTTC	CASSLSSGLETQYF
-	-	TRBV7-3	TRBJ2-2	TGTGCCAGCAGCTTACCCGGACGTCCAGGGGCGGTCGGGGAGCTGTTTTTT	CASSLPGRPGAVGELFF
TRBD1	-	TRBV5-5	TRBJ1-2	TGTGCCAGCAGCTTGGGGACAGGAACTAACTATGGCTACACCTTC	CASSLGTGTNYGYTF
-	-	TRBV5-1	TRBJ2-2	TGCGCCAGCAGCTTGGTTTCTAGCACCGGGGAGCTGTTTTTT	CASSLVSSTGELFF
TRBD1	-	TRBV10-3	TRBJ1-1	TGTGCCATCAGTGAGGCACCGCGACAGGGTAACACTGAAGCTTTCTTT	CAISEAPRQGNTEAFF
TRBD1	few	TRBV4-1	TRBJ1-1	TGCGCCAGCAGCCAAACCGGACAGGGCGGCACTGAAGCTTTCTTT	CASSQTGQGGTEAFF
TRBD2	-	TRBV11-2	TRBJ2-1	TGTGCCAGCACCCCAACTAGCGGGATATACAATGAGCAGTTCTTC	CASTPTSGIYNEQFF
-	-	TRBV4-1	TRBJ1-2	TGCGCCAGCAGCCGGGGGGCCGCCAGGCCCGATGGCTACACCTTC	CASSRGAARPDGYTF
-	-	TRBV5-1	TRBJ2-6	TGCGCCAGCAGCCTTTTAGGGAGCCCTGGCGTCCTGACTTTC	CASSLLGSPGVLTF
TRBD2	-	TRBV15	TRBJ2-3	TGTGCCACCAGTCCCCGCGGGGGGTATACGCAGTATTTT	CATSPRGGYTQYF
-	-	TRBV5-1	TRBJ2-7	TGCGCCAGCAGCTTGGTGGCAGGGAAAACGGATGAGCAGTACTTC	CASSLVAGKTDEQYF
-	-	TRBV7-6	TRBJ2-7	TGTGCCAGCAGCCCGGGGACGGGTGGATTCTACGAGCAGTACTTC	CASSPGTGGFYEQYF
TRBD2	-	TRBV5-1	TRBJ2-1	TGCGCCAGCAGCTTGGTTGTGACTAGCGAAGAGCAGTTCTTC	CASSLVVTSEEQFF
TRBD2	-	TRBV7-2	TRBJ2-7	TGTGCCAGCAGCTTCTCTAGCGGGAGGAGCTCCTACGAGCAGTACTTC	CASSFSSGRSSYEQYF